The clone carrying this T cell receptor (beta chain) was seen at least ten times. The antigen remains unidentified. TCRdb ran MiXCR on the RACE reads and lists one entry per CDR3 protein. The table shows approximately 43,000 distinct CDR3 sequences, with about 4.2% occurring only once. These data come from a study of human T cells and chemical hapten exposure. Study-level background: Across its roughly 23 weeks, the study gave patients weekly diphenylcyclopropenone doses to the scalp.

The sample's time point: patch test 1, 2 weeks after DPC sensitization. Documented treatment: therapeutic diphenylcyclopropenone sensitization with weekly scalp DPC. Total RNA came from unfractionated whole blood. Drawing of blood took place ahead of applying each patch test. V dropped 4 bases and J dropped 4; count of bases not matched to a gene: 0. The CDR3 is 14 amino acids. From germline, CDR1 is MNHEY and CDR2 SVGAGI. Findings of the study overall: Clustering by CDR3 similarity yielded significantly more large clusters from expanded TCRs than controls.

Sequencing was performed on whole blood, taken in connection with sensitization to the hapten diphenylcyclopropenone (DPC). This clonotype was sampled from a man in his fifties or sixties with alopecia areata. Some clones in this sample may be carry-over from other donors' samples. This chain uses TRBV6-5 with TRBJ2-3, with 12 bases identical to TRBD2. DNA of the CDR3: TGTGCCAGCAGTTCTAGCGGGAGGGCAGATACGCAGTATTTT. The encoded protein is CASSSSGRADTQYF.